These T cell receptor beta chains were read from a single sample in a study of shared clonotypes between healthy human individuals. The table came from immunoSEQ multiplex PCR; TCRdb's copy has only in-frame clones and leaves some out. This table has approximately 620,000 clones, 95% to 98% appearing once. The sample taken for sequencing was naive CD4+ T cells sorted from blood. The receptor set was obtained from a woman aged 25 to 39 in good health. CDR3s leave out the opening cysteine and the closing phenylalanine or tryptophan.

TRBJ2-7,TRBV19,ASSTGPLASEQY
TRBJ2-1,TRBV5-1,ASSARSYNEQF
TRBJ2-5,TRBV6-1,ASSARGETQY
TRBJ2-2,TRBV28,ASSLQSGGKTGELF
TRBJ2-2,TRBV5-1,ASSLWGAQNGGELF
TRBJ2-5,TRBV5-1,ASGRAATSGQETQY
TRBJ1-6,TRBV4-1,ASSQVSSPLH
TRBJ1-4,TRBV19,ASQKQVGEKLF
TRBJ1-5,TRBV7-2,ASSNQNQPQH
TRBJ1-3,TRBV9,ASSLPRGGGTGSGNTIY
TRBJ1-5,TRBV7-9,ASSLESGNNQPQH
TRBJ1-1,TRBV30,AWSVTANTEAF
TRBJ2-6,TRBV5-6,ASSWGTVSGANVLT
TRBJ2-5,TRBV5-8,ASSVWGGPETQY
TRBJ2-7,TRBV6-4,ASSPQYGSYEQY
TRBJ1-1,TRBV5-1,ASSSGTDTEAF
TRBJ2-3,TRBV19,ASSISDRGTDTQY
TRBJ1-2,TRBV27,ASSLQKGGYT
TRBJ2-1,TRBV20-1,SASRGEQF
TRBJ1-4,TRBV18,ASSPALNEKLF
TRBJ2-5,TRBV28,ASSSGPLRETQY
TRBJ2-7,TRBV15,ATSRAFGGSRYEQY
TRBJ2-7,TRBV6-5,ASSYSLAGAYEQY
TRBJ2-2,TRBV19,ASTVGANTGELF
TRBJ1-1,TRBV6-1,ASSEGHMNTEAF
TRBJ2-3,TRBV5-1,ASSLGAGGTDTQY
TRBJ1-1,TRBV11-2,ASSFQGGVTTEAF
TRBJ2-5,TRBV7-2,ASSPHEAQETQY
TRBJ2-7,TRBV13,ASSLAREFYEQY
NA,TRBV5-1,ASSLSDSAYEQY
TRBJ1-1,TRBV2,ASSDSGGNTEAF